This T cell receptor (beta chain) is drawn from a study of identical twins' blood T cells. TCRdb called the 5' RACE reads again in MiXCR, with one record for every CDR3 protein. The repertoire has 350,000 to 400,000 distinct CDR3 sequences, over 25% of them found once; the top ten carry roughly 5.5%. Broader study findings: Twins reportedly had markedly more similar V usage than unrelated donors, even among out-of-frame TCRbeta clonotypes. Shared CDR3 clonotype counts tracked mainly the product of cloneset sizes. Top TCRbeta clonotypes were shared more with twin than unrelated donors.

With respect to this clonotype: No antigen is known for it.

All three twin pairs grew up together with likely shared infections and vaccines. Sequencing was carried out using PBMCs. This clonotype originated in a woman aged 18-50 years in good health.

CDR3 loop: CASSYSTGAIEAFF. As DNA, the CDR3 is TGTGCCAGCAGTTACTCGACAGGGGCTATTGAAGCTTTCTTT. The chain joins TRBV6-5 to TRBJ1-1, with 8 bases aligning to TRBD1. Germline CDR1 and CDR2: MNHEY and SVGAGI. Unmatched junction bases numbered 4, after V lost 0 bases and J lost 7 bases. CDR3 size: 14 residues.